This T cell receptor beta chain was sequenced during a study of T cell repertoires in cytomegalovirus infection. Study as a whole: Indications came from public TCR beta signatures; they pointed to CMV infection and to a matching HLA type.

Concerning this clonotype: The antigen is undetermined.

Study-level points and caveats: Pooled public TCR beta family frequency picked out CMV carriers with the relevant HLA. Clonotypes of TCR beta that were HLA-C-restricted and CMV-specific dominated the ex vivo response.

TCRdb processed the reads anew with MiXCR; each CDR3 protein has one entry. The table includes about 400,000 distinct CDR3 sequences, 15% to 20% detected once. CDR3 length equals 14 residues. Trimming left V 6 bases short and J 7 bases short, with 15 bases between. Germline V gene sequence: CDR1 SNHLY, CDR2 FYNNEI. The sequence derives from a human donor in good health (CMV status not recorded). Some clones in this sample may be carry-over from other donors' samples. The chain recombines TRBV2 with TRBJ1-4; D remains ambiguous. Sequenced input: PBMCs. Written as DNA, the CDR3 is TGTGCCAGCAGGGCGGAAATACGAAGTGAAAAACTGTTTTTT. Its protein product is CASRAEIRSEKLFF.